These T cell receptor beta chains were read from a single sample in a study of cytomegalovirus exposure and HLA in healthy donors. Using immunoSEQ multiplex PCR, the repertoire was profiled, and TCRdb retains in-frame clones only, with some absent. This sample has about 55,000 clones; about 80% occur once, and the top ten carry roughly 1.5%. Sequencing was carried out using PBMCs. All receptors derive from a female donor in good health and CMV-seronegative. Each CDR3 is given with its conserved first and last residue. Fields, in order: V gene, J gene, CDR3 protein.

TRBV5-4,TRBJ2-1,CASSLRTGGRNEQFF
TRBV25-1,TRBJ1-1,CASSEYRGNTEAFF
TRBV7-7,TRBJ2-2,CASSSIRAGELFF
TRBV19,TRBJ1-5,CASSIGGRGQPQHF
TRBV5-1,TRBJ1-1,CASRLWTVSNTEAFF
TRBV18,TRBJ1-5,CASSLTGEQPQHF
TRBV5-1,TRBJ1-6,CASSLAGSSYNSPLHF
TRBV19,TRBJ2-6,CASSLWSHQQSGANVLTF
TRBV7-6,TRBJ2-5,CASSLSNRGLKTQYF
TRBV11-1,TRBJ2-5,CASSRRGLQETQYF
TRBV10-2,TRBJ1-2,CASSTRAEVYGYTF
TRBV5-1,TRBJ2-5,CASSFSAALGGETQYF
TRBV4-2,TRBJ2-7,CASSQTRGPSEQYF
TRBV5-6,TRBJ2-2,CASSSGTGDGELFF
TRBV29-1,TRBJ2-7,CSVKGQGKYYEQYF
TRBV7-2,TRBJ2-7,CASSPRGGGLRYEQYF
TRBV6-1,TRBJ2-7,CASSLIQGSYNEQYF
TRBV19,TRBJ1-4,CASRDRGREKLFF
TRBV11-1,TRBJ2-1,CASSLADGGGYNEQFF
TRBV7-2,TRBJ1-2,CASSLVENRRRDGYTF
TRBV9,TRBJ2-1,CASSWASGGLDNEQFF
TRBV5-6,.,CASNPGSGGQYEQYF
TRBV7-8,TRBJ2-5,CASSPQGIGQETQYF
TRBV30,TRBJ1-2,CAWDRVPRVGYGYTF
TRBV6-6,TRBJ2-5,CASSYPKETQYF
TRBV7-2,TRBJ2-1,CASSKEGTSGNNEQFF
TRBV5-1,TRBJ2-2,CASSTGTGRTGELFF
TRBV30,TRBJ2-3,CAWRGLAGTTDTQYF
TRBV7-9,TRBJ2-3,CASSLKGQAEDTQYF
TRBV6-1,TRBJ1-5,CASSEFWENQPQHF
TRBV27,TRBJ1-4,CASSLFPSATNEKLFF
TRBV5-1,TRBJ1-3,CASRNQVSGNTIYF
TRBV4-1,TRBJ2-3,CASSQERTDTQYF
TRBV7-9,TRBJ1-2,CASSRLGTGNSGYTF
TRBV7-9,TRBJ1-2,CASSLYGQVYGYTF
TRBV29-1,TRBJ1-1,CSVIRDTYTEAFF
TRBV18,TRBJ2-5,CASSPGTAQETQYF
TRBV19,TRBJ1-3,CASSPGTASGNTIYF
TRBV6-1,TRBJ1-2,CASSEELTGPYGYTF
TRBV19,TRBJ1-2,CASTAAGNGGYTF
TRBV7-8,TRBJ2-1,CASSLHRDRGFGEQFF
TRBV4-1,TRBJ2-1,CASSQEPLAGGRDEQFF
TRBV4-1,TRBJ1-5,CASSETGFNQPQHF
TRBV14,TRBJ1-5,CASSQVSVVVSNQPQHF
TRBV11-2,TRBJ1-2,CASSFDMTRGSDGYTF
TRBV14,TRBJ2-1,CASRGSGGSPEQFF
TRBV19,TRBJ2-2,CASSINSGTGELFF
TRBV10-3,.,CAISEGGGAYEQYF
TRBV6-4,TRBJ1-6,CVSSVRQGFSPLHF
TRBV4-2,TRBJ2-2,CASSQETHGLAGNTGELFF
TRBV6-5,TRBJ2-1,CASGGGNEQFF
TRBV7-3,TRBJ1-1,CASSSRPDRVSEAFF
TRBV19,TRBJ1-4,CASSIAERRLFF
TRBV18,TRBJ2-3,CASSERDTQYF
TRBV27,TRBJ2-1,CASRTGAYNEQFF